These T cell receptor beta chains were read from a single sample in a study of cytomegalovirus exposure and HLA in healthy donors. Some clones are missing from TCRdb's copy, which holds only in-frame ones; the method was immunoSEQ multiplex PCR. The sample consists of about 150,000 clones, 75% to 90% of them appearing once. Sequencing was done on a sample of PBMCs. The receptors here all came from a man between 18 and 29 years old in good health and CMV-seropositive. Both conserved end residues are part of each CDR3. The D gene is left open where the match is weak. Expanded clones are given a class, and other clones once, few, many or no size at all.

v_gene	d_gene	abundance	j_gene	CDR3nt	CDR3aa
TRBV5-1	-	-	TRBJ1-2	TGCGCCAGCAGCTTGGAGAACAGGGTCGCGGGCGGCTACACCTTC	CASSLENRVAGGYTF
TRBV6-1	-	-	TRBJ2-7	TGTGCCAGCATGTCAATGCTGAGCTCCTACGAGCAGTACTTC	CASMSMLSSYEQYF
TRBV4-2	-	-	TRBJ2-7	TGTGCCAGCAGCCAAGGGGGGGGGCACTCCTACGAGCAGTACTTC	CASSQGGGHSYEQYF
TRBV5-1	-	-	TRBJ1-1	TGCGCCAGCAGCTTGGTTGGCAGGGCTGACACTGAAGCTTTCTTT	CASSLVGRADTEAFF
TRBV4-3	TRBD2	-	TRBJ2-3	TGCGCCAGCAGCCCCAAGGTCAGCGGGGCAGATACGCAGTATTTT	CASSPKVSGADTQYF
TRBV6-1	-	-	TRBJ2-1	TGTGCCAGCAGTGGGAGACTGGGTGAGCAGTTCTTC	CASSGRLGEQFF
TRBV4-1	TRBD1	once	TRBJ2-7	TGCGCCAGCAGCCGCCTCCCGGGACAGGTTCGAGAGCAGTACTTC	CASSRLPGQVREQYF
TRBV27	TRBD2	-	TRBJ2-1	TGTGCCAGCAGTTTACAGGGCCTAGCGGGAGTTTATGAGCAGTTCTTC	CASSLQGLAGVYEQFF
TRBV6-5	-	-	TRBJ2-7	TGTGCCAGCAGTTACTATCCAGACTCCTACGAGCAGTACTTC	CASSYYPDSYEQYF
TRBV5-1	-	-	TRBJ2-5	TGCGCCAGCAGCTTGACCGTAGACCAGGGGACCCAGTACTTC	CASSLTVDQGTQYF
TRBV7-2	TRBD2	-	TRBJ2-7	TGTGCCAGCAGCTCCTCACTGGGACTAGCGGGGGGAGGGGAGCAGTACTTC	CASSSSLGLAGGGEQYF
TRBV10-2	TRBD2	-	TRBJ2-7	TGCGCCAGCAGTGACCCTAGCGGGCTGACCTACGAGCAGTACTTC	CASSDPSGLTYEQYF
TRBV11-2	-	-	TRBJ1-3	TGTGCCAGCAGCTTAGACTACCGTAACACCATATATTTT	CASSLDYRNTIYF
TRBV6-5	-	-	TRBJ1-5	TGTGCCAGCAGTTCCCGACACAGGGACCAGCCCCAGCATTTT	CASSSRHRDQPQHF
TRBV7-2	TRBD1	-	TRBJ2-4	TGTGCCAGCAGCTCGGACAGGGGGTTCGGGGCCAAAAACATTCAGTACTTC	CASSSDRGFGAKNIQYF
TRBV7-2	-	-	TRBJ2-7	TGTGCCAGCAGCTTTACCCGGGAAACCTACGAGCAGTACTTC	CASSFTRETYEQYF
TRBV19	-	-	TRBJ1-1	TGTGCCAGTAGCCAGAACATGAACACTGAAGCTTTCTTT	CASSQNMNTEAFF
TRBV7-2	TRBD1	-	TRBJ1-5	TGTGCCAGCAGCTTAGCGAGTTACAGGGGTAATCAGCCCCAGCATTTT	CASSLASYRGNQPQHF